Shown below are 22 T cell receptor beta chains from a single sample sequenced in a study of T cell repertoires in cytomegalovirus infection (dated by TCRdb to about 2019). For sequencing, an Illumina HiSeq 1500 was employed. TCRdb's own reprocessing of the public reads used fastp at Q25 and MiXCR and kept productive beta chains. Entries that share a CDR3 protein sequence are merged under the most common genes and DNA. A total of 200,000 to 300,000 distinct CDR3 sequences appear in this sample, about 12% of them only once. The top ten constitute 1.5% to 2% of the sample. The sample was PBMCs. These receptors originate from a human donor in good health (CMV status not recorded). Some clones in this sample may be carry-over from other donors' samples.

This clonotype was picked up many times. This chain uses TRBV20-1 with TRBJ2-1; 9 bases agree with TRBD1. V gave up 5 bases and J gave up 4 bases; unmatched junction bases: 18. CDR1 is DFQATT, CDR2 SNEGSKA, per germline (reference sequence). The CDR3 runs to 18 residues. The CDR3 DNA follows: TGCAGTGCTGGGGATTCGCATGTGGGGACAGGGCCTTACAATGAGCAGTTCTTC. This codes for CSAGDSHVGTGPYNEQFF.

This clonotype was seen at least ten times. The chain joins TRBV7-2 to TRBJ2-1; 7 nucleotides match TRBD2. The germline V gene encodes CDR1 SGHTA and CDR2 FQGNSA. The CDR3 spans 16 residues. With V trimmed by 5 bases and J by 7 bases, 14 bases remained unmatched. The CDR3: CASSPRSGRAGNEQFF. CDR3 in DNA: TGTGCCAGCAGCCCCCGTAGTGGGAGGGCCGGGAATGAGCAGTTCTTC.

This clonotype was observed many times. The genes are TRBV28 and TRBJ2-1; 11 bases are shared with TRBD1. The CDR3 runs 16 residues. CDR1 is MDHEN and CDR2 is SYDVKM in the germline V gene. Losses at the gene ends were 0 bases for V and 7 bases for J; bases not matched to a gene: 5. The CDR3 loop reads CASSLWGQGVGNEQFF. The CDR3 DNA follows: TGTGCCAGCAGTTTATGGGGACAGGGGGTAGGAAATGAGCAGTTCTTC.

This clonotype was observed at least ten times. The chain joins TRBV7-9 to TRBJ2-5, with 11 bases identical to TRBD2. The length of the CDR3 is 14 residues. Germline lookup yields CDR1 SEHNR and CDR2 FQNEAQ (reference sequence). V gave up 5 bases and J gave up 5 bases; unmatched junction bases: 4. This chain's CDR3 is CASSPWTSGETQYF. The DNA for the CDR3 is TGTGCCAGCAGCCCCTGGACTAGCGGGGAGACCCAGTACTTC.

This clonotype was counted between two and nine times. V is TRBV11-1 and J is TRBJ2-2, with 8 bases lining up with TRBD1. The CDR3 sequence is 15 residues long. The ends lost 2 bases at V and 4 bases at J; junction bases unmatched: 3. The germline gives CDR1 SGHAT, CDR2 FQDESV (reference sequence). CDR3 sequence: CASSLRTGFTGELFF. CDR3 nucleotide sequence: TGTGCCAGCAGCTTACGGACAGGGTTCACCGGGGAGCTGTTTTTT.

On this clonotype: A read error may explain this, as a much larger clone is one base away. Here the CDR3 reads CASTGQGVLGYTF. The CDR3 nucleotides are TGTGCCAGTACGGGACAGGGGGTACTTGGCTACACCTTC. The chain joins TRBV19 to TRBJ1-2; 11 nucleotides agree with TRBD1. The CDR3 sequence is 13 residues long. V was clipped by 7 bases and J by 7 bases; unmatched bases: 5. The germline V gene encodes CDR1 LNHDA and CDR2 SQIVND (reference sequence).

The chain's CDR3 is CASSLDTRRFQETQYF. Written as DNA, the CDR3 is TGTGCCAGCAGCTTAGATACACGGCGATTCCAAGAGACCCAGTACTTC. V is TRBV7-9 and J is TRBJ2-5; no definite D call. Trimming cost V 1 base and J 1 base, with 13 bases left between them. This CDR3 is 16 amino acids long. Germline V gene lookup returns CDR1 SEHNR and CDR2 FQNEAQ (reference sequence).

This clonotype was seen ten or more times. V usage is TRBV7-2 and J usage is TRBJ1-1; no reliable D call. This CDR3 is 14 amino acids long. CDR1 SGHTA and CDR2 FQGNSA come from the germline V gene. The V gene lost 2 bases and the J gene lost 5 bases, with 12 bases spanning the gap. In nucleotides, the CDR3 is TGTGCCAGCAGCTTACACCGAGGCGGGACTGAAGCTTTCTTT. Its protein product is CASSLHRGGTEAFF. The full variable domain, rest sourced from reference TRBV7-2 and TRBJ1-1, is GAGVSQSPSNKVTEKGKDVELRCDPISGHTALYWYRQSLGQGLEFLIYFQGNSAPDKSGLPSDRFSAERTGGSVSTLTIQRTQQEDSAVYLCASSLHRGGTEAFFGQGTRLTVV.

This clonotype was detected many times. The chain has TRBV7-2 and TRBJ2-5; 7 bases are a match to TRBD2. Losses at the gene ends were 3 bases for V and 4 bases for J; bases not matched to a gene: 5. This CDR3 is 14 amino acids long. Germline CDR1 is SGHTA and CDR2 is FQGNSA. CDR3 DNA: TGTGCCAGCAGCTTGACTAGCCCGTCAGAGACCCAGTACTTC. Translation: CASSLTSPSETQYF.

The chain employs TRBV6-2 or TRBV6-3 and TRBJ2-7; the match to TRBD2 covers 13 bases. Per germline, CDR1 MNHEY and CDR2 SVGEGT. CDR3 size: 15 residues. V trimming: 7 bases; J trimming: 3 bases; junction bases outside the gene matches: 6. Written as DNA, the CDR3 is TGTGCCAGCACCCCCTGGACTAGCGGGAGCTACGAGCAGTACTTC. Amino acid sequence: CASTPWTSGSYEQYF.

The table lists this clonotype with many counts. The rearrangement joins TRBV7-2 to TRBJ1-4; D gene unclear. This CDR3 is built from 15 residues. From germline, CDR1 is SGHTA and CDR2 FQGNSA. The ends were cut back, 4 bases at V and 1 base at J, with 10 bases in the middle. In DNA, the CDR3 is TGTGCCAGCAGCTCTGGACCGGGAACTAATGAAAAACTGTTTTTT. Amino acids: CASSSGPGTNEKLFF.

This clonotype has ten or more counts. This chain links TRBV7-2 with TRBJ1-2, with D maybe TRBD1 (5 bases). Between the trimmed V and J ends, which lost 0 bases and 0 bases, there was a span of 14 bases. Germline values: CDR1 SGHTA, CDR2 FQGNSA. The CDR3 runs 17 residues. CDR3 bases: TGTGCCAGCAGCTTAGCGGGGGGGGGAAATCCTAACTATGGCTACACCTTC. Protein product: CASSLAGGGNPNYGYTF.

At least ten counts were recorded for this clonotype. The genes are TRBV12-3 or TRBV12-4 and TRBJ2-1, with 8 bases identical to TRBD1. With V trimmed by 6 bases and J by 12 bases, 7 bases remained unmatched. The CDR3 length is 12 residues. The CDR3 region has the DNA TGTGCCAGCAGCAGGACAGGGCGTTTGCAGTTCTTC. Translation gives CASSRTGRLQFF.

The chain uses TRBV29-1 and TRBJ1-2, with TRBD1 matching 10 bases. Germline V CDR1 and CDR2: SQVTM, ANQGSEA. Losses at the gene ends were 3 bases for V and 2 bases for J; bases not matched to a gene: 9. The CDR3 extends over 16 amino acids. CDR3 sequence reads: CSVDGAGTGANYGYTF. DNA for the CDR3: TGCAGCGTTGACGGGGCCGGGACAGGGGCAAACTATGGCTACACCTTC. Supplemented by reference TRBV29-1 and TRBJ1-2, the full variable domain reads SAVISQKPSRDICQRGTSLTIQCQVDSQVTMMFWYRQQPGQSLTLIATANQGSEATYESGFVIDKFPISRPNLTFSTLTVSNMSPEDSSIYLCSVDGAGTGANYGYTFGSGTRLTVV.

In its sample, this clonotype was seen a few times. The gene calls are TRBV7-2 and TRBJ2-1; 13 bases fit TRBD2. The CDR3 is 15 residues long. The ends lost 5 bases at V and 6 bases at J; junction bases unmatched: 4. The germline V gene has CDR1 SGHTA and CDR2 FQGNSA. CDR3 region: CASSVGLAGANEQFF. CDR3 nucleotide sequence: TGTGCCAGCAGCGTCGGACTAGCGGGGGCCAATGAGCAGTTCTTC.

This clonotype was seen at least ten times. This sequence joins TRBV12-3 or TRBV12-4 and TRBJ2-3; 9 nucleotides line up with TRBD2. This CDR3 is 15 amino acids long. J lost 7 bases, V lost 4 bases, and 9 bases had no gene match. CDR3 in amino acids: CASSSLAGAAHTQYF. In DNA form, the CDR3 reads TGTGCCAGCAGTTCCTTAGCGGGAGCGGCACATACGCAGTATTTT.

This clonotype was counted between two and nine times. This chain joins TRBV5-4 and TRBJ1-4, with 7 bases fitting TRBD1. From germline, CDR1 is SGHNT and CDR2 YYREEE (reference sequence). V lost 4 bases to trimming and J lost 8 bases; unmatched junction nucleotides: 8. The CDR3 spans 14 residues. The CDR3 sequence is CASSLRQGGEKLFF. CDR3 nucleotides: TGTGCCAGCAGCCTACGACAGGGAGGGGAAAAACTGTTTTTT.

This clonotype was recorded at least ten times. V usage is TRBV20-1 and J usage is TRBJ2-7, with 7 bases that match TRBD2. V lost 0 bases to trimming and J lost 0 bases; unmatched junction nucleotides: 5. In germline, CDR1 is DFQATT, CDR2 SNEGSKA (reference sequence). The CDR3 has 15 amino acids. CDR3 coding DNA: TGCAGTGCTAGAGACCCTGGCGGGAGCTCCTACGAGCAGTACTTC. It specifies CSARDPGGSSYEQYF.

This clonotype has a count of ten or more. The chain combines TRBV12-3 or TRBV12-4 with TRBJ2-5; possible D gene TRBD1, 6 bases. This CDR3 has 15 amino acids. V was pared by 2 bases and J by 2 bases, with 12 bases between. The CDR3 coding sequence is TGTGCCAGCAGTTTACTCGGGACACCTCAAGAGACCCAGTACTTC. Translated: CASSLLGTPQETQYF.

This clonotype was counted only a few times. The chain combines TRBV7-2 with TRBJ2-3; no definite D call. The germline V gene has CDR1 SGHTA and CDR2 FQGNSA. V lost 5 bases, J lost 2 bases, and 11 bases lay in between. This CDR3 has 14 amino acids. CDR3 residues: CASSLRPYTDTQYF. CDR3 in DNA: TGTGCCAGCAGCCTCAGACCGTACACAGATACGCAGTATTTT.

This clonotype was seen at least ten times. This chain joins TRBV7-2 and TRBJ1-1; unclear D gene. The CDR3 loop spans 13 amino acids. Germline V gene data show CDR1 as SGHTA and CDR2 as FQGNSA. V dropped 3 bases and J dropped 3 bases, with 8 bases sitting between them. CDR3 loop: CASSFNPDTEAFF. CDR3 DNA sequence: TGTGCCAGCAGCTTCAATCCGGACACTGAAGCTTTCTTT.

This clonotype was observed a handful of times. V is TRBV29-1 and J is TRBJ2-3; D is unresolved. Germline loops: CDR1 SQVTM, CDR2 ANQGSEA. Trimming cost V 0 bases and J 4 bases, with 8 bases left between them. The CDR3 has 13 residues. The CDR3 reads CSVEESGADTQYF. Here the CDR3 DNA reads TGCAGCGTTGAAGAGAGTGGGGCAGATACGCAGTATTTT.